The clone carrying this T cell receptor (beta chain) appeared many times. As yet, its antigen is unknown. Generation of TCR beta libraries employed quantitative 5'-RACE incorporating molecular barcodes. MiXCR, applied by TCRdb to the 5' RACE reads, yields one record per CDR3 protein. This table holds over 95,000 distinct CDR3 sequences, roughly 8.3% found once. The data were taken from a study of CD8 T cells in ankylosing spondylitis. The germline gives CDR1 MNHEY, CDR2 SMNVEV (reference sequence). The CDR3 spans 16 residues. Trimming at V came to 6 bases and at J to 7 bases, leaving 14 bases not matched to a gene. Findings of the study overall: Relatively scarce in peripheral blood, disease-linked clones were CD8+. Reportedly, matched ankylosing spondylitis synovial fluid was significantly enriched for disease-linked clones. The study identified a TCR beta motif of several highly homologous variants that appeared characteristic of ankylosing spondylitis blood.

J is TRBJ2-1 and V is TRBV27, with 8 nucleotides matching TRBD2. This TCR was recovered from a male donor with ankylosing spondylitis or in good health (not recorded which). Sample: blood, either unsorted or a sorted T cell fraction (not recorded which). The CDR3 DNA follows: TGTGCCAGCAGGAGGGTAAGAGCGGGAGAACGGAATGAGCAGTTCTTC. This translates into CASRRVRAGERNEQFF.